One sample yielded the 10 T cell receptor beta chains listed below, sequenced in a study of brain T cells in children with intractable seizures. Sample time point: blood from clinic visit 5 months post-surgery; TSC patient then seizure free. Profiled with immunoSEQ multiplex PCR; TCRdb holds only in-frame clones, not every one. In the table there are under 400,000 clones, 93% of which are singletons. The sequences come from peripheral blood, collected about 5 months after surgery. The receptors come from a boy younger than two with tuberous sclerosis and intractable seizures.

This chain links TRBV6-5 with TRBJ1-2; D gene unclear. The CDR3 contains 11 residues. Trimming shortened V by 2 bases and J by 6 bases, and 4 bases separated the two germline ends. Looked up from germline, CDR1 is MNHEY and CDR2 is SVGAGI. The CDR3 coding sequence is TGTGCCAGCAGTTACAGGGATGGCTACACCTTC. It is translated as CASSYRDGYTF.

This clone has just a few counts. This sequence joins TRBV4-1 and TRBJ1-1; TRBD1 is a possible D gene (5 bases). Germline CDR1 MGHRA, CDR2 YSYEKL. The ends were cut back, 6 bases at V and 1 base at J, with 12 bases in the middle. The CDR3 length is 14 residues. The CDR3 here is CASRTGLSNTEAFF. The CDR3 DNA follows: TGCGCCAGCAGAACGGGACTGTCGAACACTGAAGCTTTCTTT.

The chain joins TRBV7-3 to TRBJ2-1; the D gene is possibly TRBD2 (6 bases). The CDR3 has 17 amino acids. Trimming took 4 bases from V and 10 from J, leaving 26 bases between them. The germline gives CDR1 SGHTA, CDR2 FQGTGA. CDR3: CASSSLIAENPFGEQFF. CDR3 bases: TGTGCCAGCAGCTCCCTAATAGCGGAGAACCCTTTCGGGGAGCAGTTCTTC.

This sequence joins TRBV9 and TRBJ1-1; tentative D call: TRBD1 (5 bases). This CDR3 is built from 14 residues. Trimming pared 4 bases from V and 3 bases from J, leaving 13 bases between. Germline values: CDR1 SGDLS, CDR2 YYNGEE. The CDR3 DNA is TGTGCCAGCAGCACAACCACAGGAGACACTGAAGCTTTCTTT. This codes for CASSTTTGDTEAFF. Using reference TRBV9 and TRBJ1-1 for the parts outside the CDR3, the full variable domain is DSGVTQTPKHLITATGQRVTLRCSPRSGDLSVYWYQQSLDQGLQFLIQYYNGEERAKGNILERFSAQQFPDLHSELNLSSLELGDSALYFCASSTTTGDTEAFFGQGTRLTVV.

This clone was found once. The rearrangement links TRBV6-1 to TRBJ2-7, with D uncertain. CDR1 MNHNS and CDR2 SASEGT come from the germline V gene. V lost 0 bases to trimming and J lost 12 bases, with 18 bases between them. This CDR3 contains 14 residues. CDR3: CASSEAIGPAGRYF. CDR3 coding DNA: TGTGCCAGCAGTGAAGCGATCGGACCTGCTGGTCGGTACTTC.

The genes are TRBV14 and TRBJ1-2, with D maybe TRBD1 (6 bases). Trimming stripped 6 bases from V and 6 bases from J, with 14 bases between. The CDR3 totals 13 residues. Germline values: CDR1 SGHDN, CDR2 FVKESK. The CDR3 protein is CASSLRGGDGYTF. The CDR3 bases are TGTGCCAGCAGTCTCCGAGGGGGGGATGGCTACACCTTC. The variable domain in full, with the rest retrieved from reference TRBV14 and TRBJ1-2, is EAGVTQFPSHSVIEKGQTVTLRCDPISGHDNLYWYRRVMGKEIKFLLHFVKESKQDESGMPNNRFLAERTGGTYSTLKVQPAELEDSGVYFCASSLRGGDGYTFGSGTRLTVV.

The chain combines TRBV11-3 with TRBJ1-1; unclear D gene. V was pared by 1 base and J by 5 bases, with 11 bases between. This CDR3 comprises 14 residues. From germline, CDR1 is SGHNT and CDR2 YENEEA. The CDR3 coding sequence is TGTGCCAGCAGCTTAGTCGTCGGGGATACTGAAGCTTTCTTT. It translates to CASSLVVGDTEAFF. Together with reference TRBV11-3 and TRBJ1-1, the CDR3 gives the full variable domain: EAGVVQSPRYKIIEKKQPVAFWCNPISGHNTLYWYLQNLGQGPELLIRYENEEAVDDSQLPKDRFSAERLKGVDSTLKIQPAELGDSAVYLCASSLVVGDTEAFFGQGTRLTVV.

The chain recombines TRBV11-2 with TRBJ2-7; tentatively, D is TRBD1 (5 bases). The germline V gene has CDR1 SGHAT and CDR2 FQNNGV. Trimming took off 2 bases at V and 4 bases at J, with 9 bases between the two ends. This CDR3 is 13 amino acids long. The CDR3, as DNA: TGTGCCAGCAGCTTACAGGGAAAATACGAGCAGTACTTC. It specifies CASSLQGKYEQYF. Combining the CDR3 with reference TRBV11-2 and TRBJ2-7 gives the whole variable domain EAGVAQSPRYKIIEKRQSVAFWCNPISGHATLYWYQQILGQGPKLLIQFQNNGVVDDSQLPKDRFSAERLKGVDSTLKIQPAKLEDSAVYLCASSLQGKYEQYFGPGTRLTVT.

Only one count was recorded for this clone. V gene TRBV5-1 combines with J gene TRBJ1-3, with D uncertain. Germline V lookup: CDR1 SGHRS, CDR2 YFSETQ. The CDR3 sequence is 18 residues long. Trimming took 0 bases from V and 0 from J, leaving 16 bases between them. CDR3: CASSLGGPQDLSGNTIYF. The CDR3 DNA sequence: TGCGCCAGCAGCTTGGGAGGCCCCCAGGATCTCTCTGGAAACACCATATATTTT.

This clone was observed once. The CDR3 region has the DNA TGCAGTGCTAGTTCCGTCAACAATGAGCAGTTCTTC. Its protein is CSASSVNNEQFF. The chain recombines TRBV20-1 with TRBJ2-1; D ambiguous. Trimming took 3 bases from V and 5 from J, leaving 8 bases between them. The CDR3 is 12 amino acids. The germline V gene encodes CDR1 DFQATT and CDR2 SNEGSKA (reference sequence).